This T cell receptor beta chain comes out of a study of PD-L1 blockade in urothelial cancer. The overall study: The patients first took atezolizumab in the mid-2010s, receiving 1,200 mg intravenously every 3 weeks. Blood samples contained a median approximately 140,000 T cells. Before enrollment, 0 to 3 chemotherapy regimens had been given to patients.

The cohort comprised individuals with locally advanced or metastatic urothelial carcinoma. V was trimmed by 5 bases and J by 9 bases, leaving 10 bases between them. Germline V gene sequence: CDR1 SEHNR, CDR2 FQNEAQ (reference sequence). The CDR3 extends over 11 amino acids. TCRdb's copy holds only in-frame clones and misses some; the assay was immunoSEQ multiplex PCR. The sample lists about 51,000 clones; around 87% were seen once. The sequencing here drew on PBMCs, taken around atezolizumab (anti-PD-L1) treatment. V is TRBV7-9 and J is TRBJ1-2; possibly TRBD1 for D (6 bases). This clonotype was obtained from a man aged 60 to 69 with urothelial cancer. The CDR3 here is CASSTGHSYTF. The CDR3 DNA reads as TGTGCCAGCAGCACGGGACACAGCTACACCTTC.